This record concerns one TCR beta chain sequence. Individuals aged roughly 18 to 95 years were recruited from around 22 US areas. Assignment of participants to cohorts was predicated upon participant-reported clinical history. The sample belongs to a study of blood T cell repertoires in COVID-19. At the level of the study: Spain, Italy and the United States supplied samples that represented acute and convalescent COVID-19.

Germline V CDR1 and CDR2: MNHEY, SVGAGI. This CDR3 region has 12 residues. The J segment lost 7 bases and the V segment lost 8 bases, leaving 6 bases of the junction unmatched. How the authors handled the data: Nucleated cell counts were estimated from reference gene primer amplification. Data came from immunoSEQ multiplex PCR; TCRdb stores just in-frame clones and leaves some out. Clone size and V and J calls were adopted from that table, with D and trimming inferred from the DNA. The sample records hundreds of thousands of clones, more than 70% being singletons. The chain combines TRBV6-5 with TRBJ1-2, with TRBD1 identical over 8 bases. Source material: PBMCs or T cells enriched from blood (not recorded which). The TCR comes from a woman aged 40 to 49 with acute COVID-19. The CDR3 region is CASVQGASGYTF. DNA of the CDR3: TGTGCCAGCGTGCAGGGGGCTAGTGGCTACACCTTC.